This T cell receptor (beta chain) was captured in a study of blood T cell repertoires in COVID-19. Germline CDR1 MNHEY, CDR2 SVGAGI. This CDR3 has 14 amino acids. V gave up 6 bases and J gave up 2 bases, with 13 bases separating them. Sequencing was performed with immunoSEQ multiplex PCR; in TCRdb, only in-frame clones are kept and a portion is missing. Of approximately 220,000 clones listed, 83% are singletons. This receptor was obtained from a woman aged 45-65 years with acute or convalescent COVID-19. The V call is TRBV6-5, the J call TRBJ1-2; weak D call: TRBD1 (6 bases). The sample consisted of peripheral blood. The CDR3 protein is CASSPRGNNYGYTF. CDR3 nucleotides: TGTGCCAGCAGCCCCAGGGGAAACAACTATGGCTACACCTTC.